This T cell receptor beta chain was sequenced during a study of blood T cell repertoires in COVID-19. The overall study: Donors in the United States, Italy and Spain gave samples during acute or convalescent COVID-19. Nucleic acid was either cDNA or gDNA, and it came from T cells, B-cell-depleted T cells, or PBMCs.

From germline, CDR1 is MGHRA and CDR2 YSYEKL. The CDR3 length is 15 residues. V gave up 2 bases and J gave up 6 bases; unmatched junction bases: 8. In the original processing: Estimated nucleated cell counts came from reference gene primer amplification. The assay was immunoSEQ multiplex PCR, and TCRdb's table has in-frame clones only and misses some. The D gene and trimming were derived from the DNA, and the V and J assignments and clone size from that table. The sample lists about 200,000 clones; around nine tenths were seen once. The sample was peripheral blood. The TCR sequence derives from a man aged 40-55 years with acute or convalescent COVID-19. The chain recombines TRBV4-1 with TRBJ2-7; 9 bases are a match to TRBD2. The DNA for the CDR3 is TGCGCCAGCAGCCAATACGGGACTAGCACGACCGAGCAGTACTTC. Amino acids: CASSQYGTSTTEQYF.